This T cell receptor beta chain was sequenced for a study of T cell repertoires in cytomegalovirus infection. This clonotype has only a few counts. Antigen: not known. Germline and junction disagree at one end, which may indicate a read error. MiXCR, run by TCRdb on the reads, gives a single entry per CDR3 protein. There are about 830,000 distinct CDR3 sequences in the sample; approximately 29% occur only once, and approximately 13% lies in the top ten. The TCR comes from a human donor in good health (CMV status not recorded). Some clones in this sample may be carry-over from other donors' samples. The source was cultured CD8+ T cells from PBMCs, collected from culture after CMV antigen stimulation.

CDR3 bases: TGTACCAGCAGCTCCGGGACAGGGGGCGGATGGAACACTGAAGCTTTCTTT. Translating gives CTSSSGTGGGWNTEAFF. The rearrangement joins TRBV9 to TRBJ1-1; TRBD1 agrees at 12 bases. The CDR3 totals 17 residues. Germline loops: CDR1 SGDLS, CDR2 YYNGEE.